This T cell receptor beta chain was observed in a study of memory CD4+ T cells and cytomegalovirus serostatus. The sort gate was single viable CD3+CD4+CD8-CD45RO+ cells for memory CD4+ T cells. Total CD4+ T cells were enriched by CD4 positive selection. Findings and caveats of the study: CD4+ memory repertoires contained 67 of 164 reported CMV TCRbeta sequences.

Germline V gene lookup returns CDR1 SGHVS and CDR2 FQNEAQ. V was trimmed by 5 bases and J by 4 bases, leaving 12 bases between them. The CDR3 runs to 14 residues. Details on this clone: Its antigen is currently unknown.

In the original analysis: After removing out-of-frame reads, under 2.5 million distinct TCRbeta sequences remained. TCRdb's table, derived via immunoSEQ multiplex PCR, lists solely in-frame clones and lacks some. From that table come the V and J calls and clone size; the DNA was used to work out D and trimming. Of tens of thousands of clones listed, about 74% are singletons. This chain uses TRBV7-8 with TRBJ1-3; D unclear. Source material: memory CD4+ T cells from blood. This TCR was sampled from an adult in good health and CMV-seropositive. CDR3: CASSHIQPGNTIYF. Written as DNA, the CDR3 is TGTGCCAGCAGCCACATACAACCCGGAAACACCATATATTTT. Combining the CDR3 with reference TRBV7-8 and TRBJ1-3 gives the whole variable domain GAGVSQSPRYKVAKRGQDVALRCDPISGHVSLFWYQQALGQGPEFLTYFQNEAQLDKSGLPSDRFFAERPEGSVSTLKIQRTQQEDSAVYLCASSHIQPGNTIYFGEGSWLTVV.